Each of the 9 T cell receptor beta chains below was sequenced from the same sample in a study of T cells after yellow fever vaccination. Each CDR3 protein gets one entry after TCRdb re-called the 5' RACE reads with MiXCR. The data contain 450,000 to 600,000 distinct CDR3 sequences, less than 15% of them seen just once; the ten biggest clones take up about 14%. The sample in question was PBMCs, obtained on the day of the yellow fever booster vaccination. The receptor set was obtained from a young man who received the YFV17D yellow fever vaccine.

CDR3 region: CSARDPGAGDQETQYF. In nucleotides, the CDR3 is TGCAGTGCTAGAGATCCGGGAGCGGGAGACCAAGAGACCCAGTACTTC. This chain connects TRBV20-1 to TRBJ2-5; 8 positions match TRBD2. Trimming at V came to 0 bases and at J to 0 bases, leaving 6 bases not matched to a gene. The V gene's germline CDR1 is DFQATT and CDR2 SNEGSKA (reference sequence). CDR3 length: 16 amino acids.

This sequence joins TRBV6-5 and TRBJ1-6; no reliable D call. CDR1 is MNHEY and CDR2 is SVGAGI in the germline V gene. V lost 2 bases and J 1 base, leaving 9 bases between the germline ends. CDR3 length: 16 amino acids. This chain's CDR3 is CASSYGWRSYNSPLHF. In DNA form, the CDR3 reads TGTGCCAGCAGTTACGGGTGGAGATCCTATAATTCACCCCTCCACTTT.

V gene TRBV6-1 combines with J gene TRBJ1-1, with D perhaps TRBD1 (6 bases). Looked up from germline, CDR1 is MNHNS and CDR2 is SASEGT. The CDR3 totals 14 residues. The V and J ends lost 10 bases and 1 base respectively, with 16 bases between them. The CDR3, as DNA: TGTGCCACCTGGGGGCAGTTCGAGAACACTGAAGCTTTCTTT. Translating it yields CATWGQFENTEAFF.

There are many counts of this clonotype. The chain links TRBV6-5 to TRBJ2-1; no reliable D call. Germline V gives CDR1 MNHEY, CDR2 SVGAGI. The CDR3 runs 11 residues. Trimming shortened V by 3 bases and J by 6 bases, and 3 bases separated the two germline ends. CDR3 in DNA: TGTGCCAGCAGTTATAGCAATGAGCAGTTCTTC. This codes for CASSYSNEQFF.

The chain links TRBV6-2 or TRBV6-3 to TRBJ2-7, with D hard to call. The CDR3 runs 14 residues. V shed 6 bases and J shed 3 bases, with 15 bases lying between them. Looked up from germline, CDR1 is MNHEY and CDR2 is SVGEGT. Here the CDR3 DNA reads TGTGCCAGCAGCCTCCTCGGACGGCGCTACGAGCAGTACTTC. As protein: CASSLLGRRYEQYF.

Of note for this clonotype: At one of its ends the junction is not consistent with the germline gene, which may arise from a read error. This chain links TRBV24-1 with TRBJ2-1; a weak D match, TRBD2 (6 bases). Germline V gene data show CDR1 as KGHDR and CDR2 as SFDVKD. CDR3 size: 15 residues. CDR3 amino acids: CATSDYRGTYSEQFF. The CDR3 DNA reads as TGTGCCACCAGTGATTATCGGGGGACGTACAGTGAGCAGTTCTTC.

In this sample, this clonotype turned up a few times. CDR3 sequence: CASSLRVGKETQYF. CDR3 nucleotide sequence: TGCGCCAGCAGCCTCCGAGTCGGGAAAGAGACCCAGTACTTC. V is TRBV4-3 and J is TRBJ2-5; D might be TRBD2 (5 bases). V was pared by 4 bases and J by 3 bases, with 12 bases between. The CDR3 contains 14 residues. The germline V gene encodes CDR1 LGHNA and CDR2 YSLEER.

V is TRBV4-3 and J is TRBJ2-7, with 8 bases lining up with TRBD2. CDR3 length: 15 residues. Germline CDR1 reads LGHNA; CDR2 reads YSLEER. With 1 base clipped from V and 3 bases from J, the junction kept 5 bases outside the gene matches. The CDR3 reads CASSQAYGRVYEQYF. CDR3 bases: TGCGCCAGCAGCCAAGCCTACGGGAGGGTCTACGAGCAGTACTTC.

This rearrangement joins TRBV12-3 or TRBV12-4 to TRBJ2-1, with 7 positions matching TRBD2. The junction had 11 bases not matched to a gene; V was cut back by 5 bases and J by 4 bases. The CDR3 loop spans 16 amino acids. The CDR3 loop reads CASSPSRRESYNEQFF. As DNA, the CDR3 is TGTGCCAGCAGTCCCTCGCGGCGGGAGTCTTACAATGAGCAGTTCTTC.